Listed below are T cell receptor beta chains from one sample, sequenced in a study of siplizumab effects on memory and regulatory T cells. TCRdb keeps only in-frame clones here, not all; method: immunoSEQ multiplex PCR. The sample consists of about 100,000 clones, around 93% of them appearing once. Sequencing was carried out using non-Treg CD4+ T cells sorted from blood. The receptors here all came from a human donor in good health. Both conserved end residues are part of each CDR3. D genes are given only for firm matches. For some rows the clone size is stated as once, few or many, or as a class when expanded; others skip it.

v_gene	abundance	j_gene	d_gene	CDR3nt	CDR3aa
TRBV19	NA	TRBJ2-6	NA	TGTGCCAGTAGTATCAGGCAGGTCCGCTCTGGGGCCAACGTCCTGACTTTC	CASSIRQVRSGANVLTF
TRBV5-1	once	TRBJ2-2	TRBD1	TGCGCCAGCAGCTTGGCTCAGGGGGAAGCCGGGGAGCTGTTTTTT	CASSLAQGEAGELFF
TRBV11-2	NA	TRBJ2-1	TRBD1	TGTGCCAGCAGCACCCGACAGGGAACCTACAATGAGCAGTTCTTC	CASSTRQGTYNEQFF
TRBV11-2	once	TRBJ2-7	NA	TGTGCCAGCAGCTTAGACATACAGGTCCCTTCCGAGCAGTACTTC	CASSLDIQVPSEQYF
TRBV5-6	NA	TRBJ2-5	NA	TGTGCCAGCGGAAAAGCAGGGGTGTACCAAGAGACCCAGTACTTC	CASGKAGVYQETQYF
TRBV9	NA	TRBJ2-7	TRBD2	TGTGCCAGCAGCAACCCTGTTAGCGGGAGTCACTCCTACGAGCAGTACTTC	CASSNPVSGSHSYEQYF
TRBV2	NA	TRBJ1-1	NA	TGTGCCAGCAGTCAGGACTCGGGGACTGAAGCTTTCTTT	CASSQDSGTEAFF
TRBV11-3	NA	TRBJ2-2	NA	TGTGCCAGCAGCTTAGTCGCGGGGAACACCGGGGAGCTGTTTTTT	CASSLVAGNTGELFF
TRBV21-1	NA	TRBJ2-3	NA	TGTGCCAGCACAACCAAGGACAGGGGGTACACAGATACGCAGTATTTT	CASTTKDRGYTDTQYF
TRBV19	NA	TRBJ2-1	NA	TGTGCCAGTAGTATATATGGGGGGATTGAGCAGTTCTTC	CASSIYGGIEQFF
TRBV27	NA	TRBJ1-1	NA	TGTGCCAGCAGCCTTACGGGATCACGAAACACTGAAGCTTTCTTT	CASSLTGSRNTEAFF
TRBV6-6	NA	TRBJ2-3	NA	TGTGCCACCGAGCCGGAGCTAGCCCCAGATACGCAGTATTTT	CATEPELAPDTQYF
TRBV6-5	once	TRBJ1-6	NA	TGTGCCAGCAGTTACCCACAGATGGACACCCCACCCCTCCACTTT	CASSYPQMDTPPLHF
TRBV28	NA	TRBJ1-1	NA	TGTGCCAGCCTAAACGTGGGAAACACTGAAGCTTTCTTT	CASLNVGNTEAFF
TRBV11-3	NA	TRBJ2-6	NA	TGTGCCAGCAGCTCCTCAGGGGCTGGGGCCAACGTCCTGACTTTC	CASSSSGAGANVLTF
TRBV7-3	NA	TRBJ2-3	TRBD2	TGTGCCAGCAGCCCGCGACTAGCGGGCACAGATACGCAGTATTTT	CASSPRLAGTDTQYF
TRBV27	NA	TRBJ2-7	TRBD2	TGTGCCAGCAGTGATAGCGGACTAGCGCACTACGAGCAGTACTTC	CASSDSGLAHYEQYF
TRBV19	few	TRBJ1-1	NA	TGTGCCCCCATGCGCGGAGGGAAAGATGGGGACACTGAAGCTTTCTTT	CAPMRGGKDGDTEAFF
TRBV12-5	NA	TRBJ2-5	TRBD2	TGTGCTAGTGGTTTGGGGCTAGCGGCTAACCAAGAGACCCAGTACTTC	CASGLGLAANQETQYF
TRBV6-1	NA	TRBJ2-7	TRBD2	TGTGCCACGGGGACTAGCGGGAGAAGCGAGCAGTACTTC	CATGTSGRSEQYF
TRBV11-2	NA	TRBJ2-1	NA	TGTGCCAGCTACCAAGGCGGAGGGGGCTCCTACAATGAGCAGTTCTTC	CASYQGGGGSYNEQFF
TRBV7-6	NA	TRBJ2-3	NA	TGTGCCAGCAGCTCCTGGGGGGATACGCAGTATTTT	CASSSWGDTQYF
TRBV5-7	NA	TRBJ2-2	NA	TGTGCCAGCAGCTTCGTGGGAAGGACATTCGGGGAGCTGTTTTTT	CASSFVGRTFGELFF
TRBV5-4	NA	TRBJ2-7	NA	TGTGCCAGCAGCTTATCAATAAGCTCCTACGAGCAGTACTTC	CASSLSISSYEQYF
TRBV28	NA	TRBJ2-1	NA	TGTGCCAGCAGGGGAGCGGGGACAGGTTCTAATGAGCAGTTCTTC	CASRGAGTGSNEQFF
TRBV28	NA	TRBJ1-2	TRBD1	TGTGCCAGCAGTCAAGTGACAGGGAACCTTAACTATGGCTACACCTTC	CASSQVTGNLNYGYTF
TRBV5-4	NA	TRBJ2-1	NA	TGTGCCAGCAGCCCGGGTAGGAGTGAGCAGTTCTTC	CASSPGRSEQFF
TRBV6-1	few	TRBJ1-3	NA	TGTGCCAGCAGTGAAGCGATCGCCTCTGGAAACACCATATATTTT	CASSEAIASGNTIYF
TRBV28	NA	TRBJ2-7	NA	TGTGCCAGCAGTTCGCCAACACCGGGGTCCTACGAGCAGTACTTC	CASSSPTPGSYEQYF